The rows below give T cell receptor beta chains drawn from one sample of a study of blood T cell repertoires in COVID-19. Libraries were prepared by immunoSEQ multiplex PCR; TCRdb keeps only in-frame clonotypes and omits some of them. The repertoire includes 80,000 to 95,000 clones, over 70% of them detected once, and roughly a third sits in the top ten. Sample: peripheral blood. These receptors were taken from a woman of 80 years or more with active or convalescent COVID-19. The CDR3 runs from the conserved cysteine through the conserved F or W. Fields, in order: J gene, D gene, V gene, clone size, CDR3 DNA, CDR3 protein. A D gene is named only where the DNA matches it firmly. Not every row has a clone size; where given, it reads once, few, many or a size class.

TRBJ1-2 TRBD1 TRBV7-9 NA TGTGCCAGCAGCTTAGCACCTCCGTCCCAGGACAGGGACGGCGGGGGCTACACCTTC CASSLAPPSQDRDGGGYTF
TRBJ2-2 TRBD2 TRBV11-3 NA TGTGCCAGCAGCTTGCCCACTAGCGTGGAGCTGTTTTTT CASSLPTSVELFF
TRBJ2-2 NA TRBV14 few TGTGCCAGCAGCCAAGTCACCCCAGCGTTCACCGGGGAGCTGTTTTTT CASSQVTPAFTGELFF
TRBJ1-2 NA TRBV7-9 NA TGTGCCAGCAGCTTAGAACAGGGTTGGGGCTACACCTTC CASSLEQGWGYTF
TRBJ1-1 NA TRBV28 NA TGTGCCAGCAGCTCCGCCGTGGGGGGATTCACTGAAGCTTTCTTT CASSSAVGGFTEAFF
TRBJ1-5 NA TRBV19 NA TGTGCCAGTAGAAGGGACAACTCCCCGTCCCAGCATTTT CASRRDNSPSQHF
TRBJ1-3 TRBD1 TRBV2 NA TGTGCCAGCACAATTAATTACCGACAGGGGATCCCTGGAAACACCATATATTTT CASTINYRQGIPGNTIYF
TRBJ1-2 TRBD1 TRBV6-5 NA TGTGCCAGCAGCGGACAGGGGAAGAGAGGCTACACCTTC CASSGQGKRGYTF
TRBJ2-3 TRBD2 TRBV13 NA TGTGCCAGCAGGGGACTGGCGGGAGCCTTGAAGGGGACAGATACGCAGTATTTT CASRGLAGALKGTDTQYF
TRBJ1-6 TRBD1 TRBV19 few TGTGCCAGTAGTTCCCCTCCGGGACAGAATTCACCCCTCCACTTT CASSSPPGQNSPLHF
TRBJ1-2 TRBD1 TRBV29-1 NA TGCAGCGCCCGGACAGGCCTGTCTAACTATGGCTACACCTTC CSARTGLSNYGYTF
TRBJ1-4 TRBD1 TRBV7-2 NA TGTGCCAGCACCCGGGACAGCCAAAATGAAAAACTGTTTTTT CASTRDSQNEKLFF
TRBJ2-1 TRBD1 TRBV18 NA TGTGCCAGCTCACCACTTCGGGACAGGTTCAATGAGCAGTTCTTC CASSPLRDRFNEQFF
TRBJ2-4 TRBD1 TRBV7-2 NA TGTGCCAGCACCTCAAGGGGACAGGGAAACATTCAGTACTTC CASTSRGQGNIQYF
TRBJ1-4 TRBD1 TRBV5-8 NA TGTGCCAGCAGCCCCGGACAGGGGGCAGCAACTAATGAAAAACTGTTTTTT CASSPGQGAATNEKLFF
TRBJ2-5 NA TRBV19 NA TGTGCCAGTAGCAAGGGGCAAGAGACCCAGTACTTC CASSKGQETQYF
TRBJ1-2 NA TRBV3-1/TRBV3-2 NA TGTGCCAGCAGCCAAGCCGGGACTAACTATGGCTACACCTTC CASSQAGTNYGYTF
TRBJ2-2 TRBD2 TRBV11-2 NA TGTGCCAGCAGCCCCGGACTAGCGAACACCGGGGAGCTGTTTTTT CASSPGLANTGELFF
TRBJ1-1 NA TRBV9 NA TGTGCCAGCAGCGCCCTGCAGGCGGGCGGGACTGAAGCTTTCTTT CASSALQAGGTEAFF
TRBJ2-1 NA TRBV29-1 few TGCAGCGTTGCGGGAAGGGGGATCTTAGCGACCTACAATGAGCAGTTCTTC CSVAGRGILATYNEQFF
TRBJ2-5 TRBD2 TRBV6-4 NA TGTGCCAGCAGAATTCCCACTAGCGGATACTATCAAGAGACCCAGTACTTC CASRIPTSGYYQETQYF
TRBJ2-1 TRBD2 TRBV5-4 NA TGTGCCAGCAGCCCGAGGGTAGCGGGAGCCTACAATGAGCAGTTCTTC CASSPRVAGAYNEQFF
TRBJ1-6 NA TRBV11-2 NA TGTGCCAGCAGCTTATTTGACGGGGTGGTCCACTTT CASSLFDGVVHF
TRBJ2-5 NA TRBV2 NA TGTGCCAGCAGTGCATCCCTACTAGCTCCGGAGACCCAGTACTTC CASSASLLAPETQYF
TRBJ1-6 TRBD1 TRBV7-2 NA TGTGCCAGCAGCTTAGCTCAGGGGGCGGATAATTCACCCCTCCACTTT CASSLAQGADNSPLHF
TRBJ2-7 TRBD2 TRBV11-2 NA TGTGCCAGCAGCCCTCTCCTCGGGGGGACCTACGAGCAGTACTTC CASSPLLGGTYEQYF
TRBJ1-3 NA TRBV6-1 few TGTGCCAGCAGTGAACGATTGGGCTCCAGAAACACCATATATTTT CASSERLGSRNTIYF
TRBJ2-1 NA TRBV27 NA TGTGCCTCTAGGGGGGGACCCTCCTACAATGAGCAGTTCTTC CASRGGPSYNEQFF
TRBJ2-4 NA TRBV6-5 NA TGTGCCAGCCGACCCGGACTAGCCAAAAACATTCAGTACTTC CASRPGLAKNIQYF
TRBJ2-3 TRBD2 TRBV2 NA TGTGCCAGCAGCCTGGGACTAGCGGGAGGAGCAGATACGCAGTATTTT CASSLGLAGGADTQYF
TRBJ2-2 TRBD2 TRBV5-1 NA TGCGCCAGCAGCCCAACTAGCGGTCATGGCACCGGGGAGCTGTTTTTT CASSPTSGHGTGELFF
TRBJ1-6 NA TRBV20-1 NA TGCAGTGCTAGAATCAGTTCACCCCTCCACTTT CSARISSPLHF
TRBJ2-7 NA TRBV19 NA TGTGCCAGTAGTACCGGACTACCCTCCTACGAGCAGTACTTC CASSTGLPSYEQYF
TRBJ1-1 TRBD1 TRBV29-1 NA TGCAGCGCTAAATTGGATGGGACAGCGAACACTGAAGCTTTCTTT CSAKLDGTANTEAFF
TRBJ2-7 NA TRBV7-9 NA TGTGCCAGCAGCTTAGTTTCGGGTCCAGCCCCTAACGAGCAGTACTTC CASSLVSGPAPNEQYF
TRBJ2-5 NA TRBV7-6 NA TGTGCCAGCAGCGGGGGGTTGCGAGGCGAGTTTGAGACCCAGTACTTC CASSGGLRGEFETQYF
TRBJ2-7 NA TRBV18 NA TGTGCCAGCTCACCAACGCCCCAGACAGGTTACGAGCAGTACTTC CASSPTPQTGYEQYF
TRBJ2-2 TRBD2 TRBV2 NA TGTGCCAGCACTCCGACTAGCGGGCGGGCTGCCGGGGAGCTGTTTTTT CASTPTSGRAAGELFF
TRBJ2-5 TRBD2 TRBV12-3/TRBV12-4 NA TGTGCCAGCAGATCTAGCGGGATTGAGACCCAGTACTTC CASRSSGIETQYF
TRBJ1-2 NA TRBV12-3/TRBV12-4 many TGTGCCAGCAGTCCCGTATCTTATGGCTACACCTTC CASSPVSYGYTF
TRBJ1-6 NA TRBV11-2 NA TGTGCCAGCAGCCACGGCGGAGTTTCCTATTCACCCCTCCACTTT CASSHGGVSYSPLHF
TRBJ1-1 TRBD1 TRBV10-3 NA TGTGCCATCAGTGCCGACAGGGCGAACACTGAAGCTTTCTTT CAISADRANTEAFF
TRBJ2-3 NA TRBV18 NA TGTGCCAGCTCACCAGACACCGGCACAGATACGCAGTATTTT CASSPDTGTDTQYF
TRBJ1-2 TRBD1 TRBV28 NA TGTGCCAGCAGTTATTATGAGGTCTGGGACAGGGTTGACTATGGCTACACCTTC CASSYYEVWDRVDYGYTF
TRBJ2-5 TRBD1 TRBV18 NA TGTGCCAGCTCACCACAGGGGGCATCGTTGGAGACCCAGTACTTC CASSPQGASLETQYF
TRBJ2-7 TRBD1 TRBV12-3/TRBV12-4 NA TGTGCCAGCAGACGGACAGGGACCGACGAGCAGTACTTC CASRRTGTDEQYF
TRBJ2-1 TRBD2 TRBV30 NA TGTGCCTGGAGTGTAGGGATAGCGGGACTCTACAATGAGCAGTTCTTC CAWSVGIAGLYNEQFF
TRBJ2-1 NA TRBV30 few TGTGCCTGGAGTGTAGGGGCGGACAATGAGCAGTTCTTC CAWSVGADNEQFF
TRBJ2-7 TRBD1 TRBV5-4 NA TGTGCCAGCAGCATAGGACAGGGGTCCTACGAGCAGTACTTC CASSIGQGSYEQYF
TRBJ2-3 TRBD2 TRBV7-2 NA TGTGCCAGCAGCTCGGGACTAGTTTCAGATACGCAGTATTTT CASSSGLVSDTQYF
TRBJ2-7 NA TRBV5-1 NA TGCGCCAGCAGCTTGGCAGGGTCTCAAAACTACGAGCAGTACTTC CASSLAGSQNYEQYF
TRBJ2-1 TRBD2 TRBV7-9 once TGTGCCAGCAGGGATACCGGGACTAGCTATGGTCCTGAGCAGTTCTTC CASRDTGTSYGPEQFF
TRBJ2-1 NA TRBV7-6 NA TGTGCCAGCAGCTTAGTACAGAGACTAGTCAGAGACAATGAGCAGTTCTTC CASSLVQRLVRDNEQFF
TRBJ2-3 NA TRBV11-2 NA TGTGCCAGCAGCCCCTTAGTGGCAGATACGCAGTATTTT CASSPLVADTQYF
TRBJ2-3 TRBD2 TRBV11-3 NA TGTGCCAGCAGCCCTAGCGGGGGGCCACGCACAGATACGCAGTATTTT CASSPSGGPRTDTQYF